This entry lists 30 T cell receptor beta chains sequenced from one sample in a study of shared clonotypes between healthy human individuals (dated by TCRdb to the early 2020s). The library was made by the immunoSEQ multiplex PCR assay. TCRdb re-hosts the immuneACCESS table, in-frame sequences only. Its copies lack some clones; in the studies checked, an unresolved V gene accounts for under half of them, and the cause for the rest is not known. Present in this sample are about 1.4 million clones, about 96% of which were seen just once. Approximately 1% of the sample rests with the top ten. The sample taken for sequencing was naive CD4+ T cells sorted from blood. The sample's cell subset or site label is to be understood as: CD45RA+ positively selected. These receptors all stem from a man aged 25-45 years in good health.

The chain uses TRBV15 and TRBJ2-1, with 10 positions matching TRBD1. Per germline, CDR1 LNHNV and CDR2 YYDKDF (reference sequence). CDR3 length equals 19 residues. Unmatched junction bases numbered 11, after V lost 2 bases and J lost 1 base. The CDR3 reads CATSRQKGQGPSSYNEQFF. The CDR3 DNA sequence: TGTGCCACCAGCAGACAGAAGGGACAGGGGCCTTCATCCTACAATGAGCAGTTCTTC.

V is TRBV11-2 and J is TRBJ2-3, with 9 bases that match TRBD1. Looked up from germline, CDR1 is SGHAT and CDR2 is FQNNGV. The CDR3 length is 16 residues. J was trimmed by 5 bases and V by 4 bases; bases with no gene match: 10. CDR3 bases: TGTGCCAGCAGCTCAGGGGGGACAGGGAGGATAGATACGCAGTATTTT. Translating it yields CASSSGGTGRIDTQYF.

The chain recombines TRBV7-2 with TRBJ2-2; weak D call: TRBD2 (6 bases). Germline lookup yields CDR1 SGHTA and CDR2 FQGNSA. Trimming left V 4 bases short and J 0 bases short, with 9 bases between. The CDR3 loop spans 15 amino acids. The CDR3 bases are TGTGCCAGCAGCTATAGCGGAGCGAACACCGGGGAGCTGTTTTTT. As protein: CASSYSGANTGELFF.

The chain carries TRBV5-4 and TRBJ2-3, with a weak D call TRBD2 (5 bases). V lost 5 bases, J lost 0 bases, and 16 bases lay in between. The CDR3 spans 16 residues. The germline CDR1 and CDR2 sequences are SGHNT and YYREEE (reference sequence). CDR3 DNA sequence: TGTGCCAGCAGTGGTAGAGGGCGGACTAGCACAGATACGCAGTATTTT. Translating gives CASSGRGRTSTDTQYF.

The rearrangement links TRBV7-6 to TRBJ2-1; 7 bases match TRBD2. Germline V gives CDR1 SGHVS, CDR2 FNYEAQ. V dropped 5 bases and J dropped 1; count of bases not matched to a gene: 11. The CDR3 spans 17 residues. CDR3 coding DNA: TGTGCCAGCAGCCTTCTAGCGGTGGTCTCGTCCTACAATGAGCAGTTCTTC. Amino acids: CASSLLAVVSSYNEQFF.

The chain has TRBV2 and TRBJ2-5, with 9 nucleotides matching TRBD1. This CDR3 contains 16 residues. V shed 3 bases and J 2 bases; nucleotides not matched to a gene: 7. Germline CDR1 reads SNHLY; CDR2 reads FYNNEI. This chain's CDR3 is CASSDIRDREQETQYF. CDR3 in DNA: TGTGCCAGCAGTGATATTAGGGACAGGGAACAAGAGACCCAGTACTTC.

J is TRBJ2-5 and V is TRBV28, with a weak D call TRBD2 (5 bases). This CDR3 region has 15 residues. The germline gives CDR1 MDHEN, CDR2 SYDVKM. V dropped 6 bases and J dropped 5 bases, with 19 bases sitting between them. CDR3 region: CASRPFREIGETQYF. Here the CDR3 DNA reads TGTGCCAGCAGGCCCTTTAGGGAGATCGGGGAGACCCAGTACTTC.

V is TRBV6-1 and J is TRBJ2-3, with 7 nucleotides matching TRBD2. CDR3 length: 16 residues. Germline CDR1 and CDR2: MNHNS and SASEGT. V trimming: 4 bases; J trimming: 1 base; junction bases outside the gene matches: 8. As DNA, the CDR3 is TGTGCCAGCAGTGTTTTCTTGGCGGGGGGCACAGATACGCAGTATTTT. Protein product: CASSVFLAGGTDTQYF.

V is TRBV18 and J is TRBJ2-1, with 7 nucleotides matching TRBD2. V lost 1 base and J lost 6; bases outside the gene matches: 6. Germline CDR1 reads KGHSH; CDR2 reads LQKENI. The CDR3 has 15 amino acids. Here the CDR3 reads CASSPQGLVRNEQFF. The CDR3, as DNA: TGTGCCAGCTCACCACAAGGACTAGTCCGCAATGAGCAGTTCTTC. The full variable domain, rest sourced from reference TRBV18 and TRBJ2-1, is NAGVMQNPRHLVRRRGQEARLRCSPMKGHSHVYWYRQLPEEGLKFMVYLQKENIIDESGMPKERFSAEFPKEGPSILRIQQVVRGDSAAYFCASSPQGLVRNEQFFGPGTRLTVL.

This clone was seen once. CDR3 protein: CASSEARGITEAFF. The CDR3 coding sequence is TGTGCCAGCAGTGAAGCGCGGGGGATCACTGAAGCTTTCTTT. This chain connects TRBV2 to TRBJ1-1; TRBD1 is a possible D gene (5 bases). V was shortened by 0 bases and J by 4 bases, with 9 bases between the two germline ends. The CDR3 runs 14 residues. From germline, CDR1 is SNHLY and CDR2 FYNNEI.

DNA of the CDR3: TGTGCCAGCACCCGAGGGTTAGGGTTGGGTCAGCCCCAGCATTTT. Protein product: CASTRGLGLGQPQHF. V usage is TRBV6-5 and J usage is TRBJ1-5, with unresolved D. V lost 7 bases and J lost 6, with 19 bases in between. The germline V gene encodes CDR1 MNHEY and CDR2 SVGAGI. The CDR3 runs 15 residues.

V is TRBV29-1 and J is TRBJ2-7; no firm D call. Trimming took off 3 bases at V and 4 bases at J, with 7 bases between the two ends. CDR3 size: 11 residues. Germline CDR1 is SQVTM and CDR2 is ANQGSEA. The CDR3 region is CSVEMGYEQYF. CDR3 DNA: TGCAGCGTTGAGATGGGGTACGAGCAGTACTTC.

The chain employs TRBV5-6 and TRBJ1-2, with D maybe TRBD1 (5 bases). The CDR3 length is 15 residues. Between the trimmed V and J ends, which lost 0 bases and 5 bases, there was a span of 14 bases. CDR1 is SGHDT, CDR2 YYEEEE, per germline. As DNA, the CDR3 is TGTGCCAGCAGCTTGGCACCAGAGGGGAGGTATGGCTACACCTTC. Its protein product is CASSLAPEGRYGYTF.

This rearrangement joins TRBV6-1 to TRBJ2-2; no definite D call. CDR3 length: 14 residues. CDR1 and CDR2 (germline): MNHNS, SASEGT. With 5 bases removed from V and 5 bases from J, the gap between germline ends came to 12 bases. The CDR3 spells CASSLGLGTGELFF. For the CDR3, the DNA is TGTGCCAGCAGTCTGGGATTGGGGACCGGGGAGCTGTTTTTT.

The chain uses TRBV7-9 and TRBJ1-1, with D unresolved. V gave up 6 bases and J gave up 4 bases, with 9 bases separating them. The CDR3 has 12 residues. Germline assignment: CDR1 SEHNR and CDR2 FQNEAQ (reference sequence). The CDR3 protein is CASRFPGTEAFF. Here the CDR3 DNA reads TGTGCCAGCAGGTTCCCGGGCACTGAAGCTTTCTTT.

The rearrangement joins TRBV10-3 to TRBJ2-1; the D is unclear. Germline lookup yields CDR1 ENHRY and CDR2 SYGVKD. V lost 4 bases, J lost 8 bases, and 6 bases lay in between. This CDR3 comprises 11 residues. For the CDR3, the DNA is TGTGCCATCAGTGCTACCGATGAGCAGTTCTTC. Amino acids: CAISATDEQFF.

The V gene is TRBV9, the J gene TRBJ2-1; the D gene is possibly TRBD2 (5 bases). Germline assignment: CDR1 SGDLS and CDR2 YYNGEE. The CDR3 spans 16 residues. Deletions cut 0 bases from V and 4 bases from J, with 14 bases between. For the CDR3, the DNA is TGTGCCAGCAGCGTAGAGGCGCCGAGGGAGTACAATGAGCAGTTCTTC. This encodes CASSVEAPREYNEQFF.

This clone was detected only once. CDR3 region: CASSFRTGIHEQYF. The CDR3 nucleotides are TGTGCCAGCAGTTTCCGGACTGGGATCCACGAGCAGTACTTC. This chain links TRBV27 with TRBJ2-7; D is possibly TRBD2 (5 bases). Germline V gene lookup returns CDR1 MNHEY and CDR2 SMNVEV (reference sequence). The CDR3 has 14 residues. The V end lost 3 bases, the J end lost 5 bases, and 14 bases lay between the germline ends.

V is TRBV5-1 and J is TRBJ2-5; D call uncertain. V lost 1 base and J lost 11, with 12 bases in between. This CDR3 contains 12 residues. Germline values: CDR1 SGHRS, CDR2 YFSETQ. The chain's CDR3 is CASSLFGSRQYF. Written as DNA, the CDR3 is TGCGCCAGCAGCTTGTTTGGAAGTCGTCAGTACTTC.

The J gene is TRBJ1-5, the V gene TRBV10-3, with a possible D match to TRBD1 (5 bases). This CDR3 contains 13 residues. Germline loops: CDR1 ENHRY, CDR2 SYGVKD. V shed 11 bases and J shed 2 bases, with 13 bases lying between them. CDR3 sequence reads: CASGAGGNQPQHF. CDR3 nucleotide sequence: TGTGCCTCCGGGGCGGGTGGCAATCAGCCCCAGCATTTT.

This sequence joins TRBV5-8 and TRBJ2-7; D perhaps matches TRBD1 (6 bases). Per the germline V gene, CDR1 is SGHTS and CDR2 is YDEGEE. Trimming cost V 0 bases and J 3 bases, with 10 bases left between them. The CDR3 consists of 14 residues. CDR3 bases: TGTGCCAGCAGCTTGGGACAGGACCGCTACGAGCAGTACTTC. Translated, it gives CASSLGQDRYEQYF.

J is TRBJ2-7 and V is TRBV5-1; 8 bases match TRBD2. The CDR3 spans 16 residues. Germline V gives CDR1 SGHRS, CDR2 YFSETQ. Trimming took 1 base from V and 7 from J; bases not matched to a gene: 13. CDR3 nucleotides: TGCGCCAGCAGCTTGATGTCTAGCGGGTACACGGGGGAGCAGTACTTC. Protein product: CASSLMSSGYTGEQYF.

The rearrangement uses TRBV28 and TRBJ1-4; 7 bases are a match to TRBD1. The CDR3 has 14 amino acids. Losses at the gene ends were 6 bases for V and 4 bases for J; bases not matched to a gene: 5. CDR1 is MDHEN and CDR2 is SYDVKM in the germline V gene. CDR3 in amino acids: CASSSGQINEKLFF. Here the CDR3 DNA reads TGTGCCAGCAGCTCGGGACAGATTAATGAAAAACTGTTTTTT.

V gene TRBV29-1 combines with J gene TRBJ2-1, with D possibly being TRBD2 (5 bases). V dropped 4 bases and J dropped 5 bases, with 18 bases sitting between them. The CDR3 consists of 15 residues. The germline gives CDR1 SQVTM, CDR2 ANQGSEA. CDR3 loop: CSVARSAGSHNEQFF. CDR3 nucleotides: TGCAGCGTTGCTAGGTCTGCGGGCTCTCACAATGAGCAGTTCTTC.

The rearrangement links TRBV5-1 to TRBJ2-3, with 7 bases fitting TRBD1. This CDR3 has 15 amino acids. Germline V lookup: CDR1 SGHRS, CDR2 YFSETQ. Trimming took 0 bases from V and 4 from J; bases not matched to a gene: 5. CDR3 sequence (DNA): TGCGCCAGCAGCTTGGGAGACAGGGATGCAGATACGCAGTATTTT. It translates to CASSLGDRDADTQYF.

The J gene is TRBJ1-4, the V gene TRBV5-1, with 8 bases lining up with TRBD1. CDR3 length equals 15 residues. CDR1 is SGHRS, CDR2 YFSETQ, per germline. J gave up 7 bases and V 0 bases, and 5 bases lay outside the gene matches. CDR3 sequence (DNA): TGCGCCAGCAGCTTGGCCACAGGGGGTGGTGAAAAACTGTTTTTT. It translates to CASSLATGGGEKLFF.

The gene calls are TRBV6-4 and TRBJ2-4; 10 nucleotides agree with TRBD2. The length of the CDR3 is 18 residues. The trim removed 10 bases at V and 1 base at J, leaving 16 bases unmatched. Looked up from germline, CDR1 is MRHNA and CDR2 is SNTAGT. The chain's CDR3 is CATLGLAGVTEAKNIQYF. CDR3 DNA: TGTGCCACCTTAGGGCTAGCGGGGGTCACGGAGGCCAAAAACATTCAGTACTTC.

The V gene is TRBV27, the J gene TRBJ1-3; D unclear. Germline-derived CDR1 and CDR2 are MNHEY and SMNVEV (reference sequence). The V gene lost 9 bases and the J gene lost 0 bases, with 9 bases spanning the gap. This CDR3 is built from 13 residues. This CDR3 is CASKQSSGNTIYF. The CDR3 DNA reads as TGTGCCAGTAAACAGAGCTCTGGAAACACCATATATTTT.

The rearrangement joins TRBV2 to TRBJ2-1; no firm D call. With 5 bases removed from V and 3 bases from J, the gap between germline ends came to 8 bases. The CDR3 length is 13 residues. Germline V lookup: CDR1 SNHLY, CDR2 FYNNEI. In nucleotides, the CDR3 is TGTGCCAGCAGTACCCGCCGCTACAATGAGCAGTTCTTC. Translating it yields CASSTRRYNEQFF.

The J gene is TRBJ2-3, the V gene TRBV19; D unresolved. Germline loops: CDR1 LNHDA, CDR2 SQIVND (reference sequence). Trimming stripped 5 bases from V and 2 bases from J, with 11 bases between. This CDR3 is built from 14 residues. The chain's CDR3 is CASSPTYSTDTQYF. The CDR3 bases are TGTGCCAGTAGTCCTACTTACTCCACAGATACGCAGTATTTT.